This note documents a single TCR beta chain sequence. The V gene's germline CDR1 is SGHTA and CDR2 FQGNSA. The CDR3 sequence is 12 residues long. Trimming pared 3 bases from V and 7 bases from J, leaving 9 bases between. This entry is derived from a study of OX40 agonist ivuxolimab in advanced cancers. Whole-study context: At 75% to 90% male, the cohort had a mean age of 60 years, ranging from about 23 to 79.

Produced via immunoSEQ multiplex PCR; TCRdb's table is partial and in-frame only. The table includes under 90,000 clones, approximately 85% detected once. The sequencing used CD4+ or CD8+ T cells sorted from blood, collected in a trial of the OX40 agonist ivuxolimab. The chain couples TRBV7-2 to TRBJ1-1, with no clear D. The receptor comes from an adult with an advanced solid tumor such as melanoma, head and neck, liver or kidney cancer. The CDR3 DNA follows: TGTGCCAGCAGCTTCCAGGCACGTGAAGCTTTCTTT. Its protein product is CASSFQAREAFF.